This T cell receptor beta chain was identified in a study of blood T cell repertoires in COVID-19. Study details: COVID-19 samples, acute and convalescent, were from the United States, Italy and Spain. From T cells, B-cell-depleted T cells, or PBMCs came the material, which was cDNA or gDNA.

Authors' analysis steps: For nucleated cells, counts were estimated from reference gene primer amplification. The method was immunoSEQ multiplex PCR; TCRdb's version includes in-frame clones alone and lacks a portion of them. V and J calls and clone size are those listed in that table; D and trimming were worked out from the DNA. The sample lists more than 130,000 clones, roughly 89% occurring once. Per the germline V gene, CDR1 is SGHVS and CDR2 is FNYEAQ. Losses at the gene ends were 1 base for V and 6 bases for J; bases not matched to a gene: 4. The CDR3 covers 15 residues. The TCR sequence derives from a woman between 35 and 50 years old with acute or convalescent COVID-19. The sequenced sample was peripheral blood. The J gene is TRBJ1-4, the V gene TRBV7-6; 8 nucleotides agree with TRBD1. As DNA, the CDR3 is TGTGCCAGCAGCTTAGGGGACAGGCAATATGAAAAACTGTTTTTT. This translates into CASSLGDRQYEKLFF.